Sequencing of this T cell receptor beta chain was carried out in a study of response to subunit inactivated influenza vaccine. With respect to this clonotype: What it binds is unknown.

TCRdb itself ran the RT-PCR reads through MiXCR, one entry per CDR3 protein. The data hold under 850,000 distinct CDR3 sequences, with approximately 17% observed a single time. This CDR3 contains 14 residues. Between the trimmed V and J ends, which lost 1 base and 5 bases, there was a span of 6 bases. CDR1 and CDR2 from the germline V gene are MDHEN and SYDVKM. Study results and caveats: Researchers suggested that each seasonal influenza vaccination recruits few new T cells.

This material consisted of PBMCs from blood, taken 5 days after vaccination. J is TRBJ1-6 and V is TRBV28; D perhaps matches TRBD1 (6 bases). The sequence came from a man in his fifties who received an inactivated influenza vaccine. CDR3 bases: TGTGCCAGCAGTTTATACAGGGATAATTCACCCCTCCACTTT. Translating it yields CASSLYRDNSPLHF.